The sample holds one count of the clone carrying this T cell receptor (beta chain). Antigen unknown. The conserved phenylalanine or tryptophan normally closing the CDR3 is absent here, so this likely arose from a read error. Because the CDR3's place on the DNA is in doubt, the DNA is left out and the CDR3 is given as listed by TCRdb. The length of the CDR3 is 14 amino acids, counting both ends. CDR1 is SEHNR, CDR2 FQNEAQ, per germline (reference sequence). These data come from a study of breast tumors, draining lymph nodes, adjacent tissues. Breast cancer patients provided tissue from their axillary draining lymph nodes. TCRdb used MiXCR to reprocess the multiplex PCR reads, holding one entry per CDR3 protein. Of fewer than 200,000 distinct CDR3 sequences listed, 30% to 35% were seen once; the top ten hold around 3.5%. General study results and limits: Compared with lymph nodes, tumors were less diverse; compared with nontumor tissue, more. Tumor and nontumor repertoires were significantly more similar in luminal-like than in basal-like breast cancer. Data only fit, rather than demonstrated, lymph node origin of most tumor T cells.

The origin of this receptor is a female donor with breast cancer. Some clones in this sample may be carry-over from other donors' samples. The V call is TRBV7-9, the J call TRBJ1-4. Sequencing was done on a sample of axillary lymph node tissue. This CDR3 is CASSFSATNEKLLS.